The rows below give T cell receptor beta chains drawn from one sample of a study of cytomegalovirus exposure and HLA in healthy donors. Sequencing used immunoSEQ multiplex PCR; TCRdb keeps in-frame clones, though not all of them. The sample records fewer than 85,000 clones, 74% being singletons. Material for sequencing was PBMCs. The receptors originated from a man aged 35-49 years in good health and CMV-seropositive. CDR3s include the opening cysteine and the closing phenylalanine or tryptophan. Each record gives: J gene, clone size, V gene, D gene, CDR3 DNA, CDR3 protein. A D gene is named only where the DNA matches it firmly. Size tells how often a clone was seen (once, few, many) or the class of an expanded clone, and some rows leave it out.

>TRBJ1-1|.|TRBV7-9|.
TGTGCCAGCAGCTTTCACAGGGAGTTGAACACTGAAGCTTTCTTT
CASSFHRELNTEAFF
>TRBJ2-3|.|TRBV7-2|TRBD2
TGTGCCAGCAGCTTAAGGGGTAGCGGGAGTACAGATACGCAGTATTTT
CASSLRGSGSTDTQYF
>TRBJ2-7|many|TRBV25-1|TRBD2
TGTGCCAGCAGTGAATATAAGCCAGCGGGAGGGAGCCTACGAGAGCAGTACTTC
CASSEYKPAGGSLREQYF
>TRBJ2-7|.|TRBV5-1|TRBD2
TGCGCCAGCAGCTTGGGACCTCGAAAGGGACTAGCGGGTGAGCAGTACTTC
CASSLGPRKGLAGEQYF
>TRBJ2-5|.|TRBV9|.
TGTGCCAGCAGCCGAACTGACAGTCAAGAGACCCAGTACTTC
CASSRTDSQETQYF
>TRBJ1-4|.|TRBV7-2|.
TGTGCCAGCAGCCCCGGACAGACAACTAATGAAAAACTGTTTTTT
CASSPGQTTNEKLFF
>TRBJ2-2|.|TRBV13|TRBD1
TGTGCCAGCCTAAGGGACAGGGGATACACCGGGGAGCTGTTTTTT
CASLRDRGYTGELFF
>TRBJ1-1|.|TRBV6-1|.
TGTGCCAGCAGTGAAAGAGCTATGAACACTGAAGCTTTCTTT
CASSERAMNTEAFF
>TRBJ1-2|.|TRBV5-1|TRBD1
TGCGCCAGCAGCCCAACTTATACAGGGGGTTATGGCTACACCTTC
CASSPTYTGGYGYTF
>TRBJ2-7|.|TRBV7-9|.
TGTGCCAGCAGCTTCTGGACCGGGGGAGACGAGCAGTACTTC
CASSFWTGGDEQYF
>TRBJ1-1|once|TRBV30|.
TGTGCCTGGAGGAGAGATGAGACGGGTAAGGGGGACACTGAAGCTTTCTTT
CAWRRDETGKGDTEAFF
>TRBJ2-2|.|TRBV4-2|.
TGTGCCAGCAGCCTAACGGCGGCAAACACCGGGGAGCTGTTTTTT
CASSLTAANTGELFF
>TRBJ2-7|many|TRBV7-8|.
TGTGCCAGCAGCGAAGGAACAGGAGACGAGCAGTACTTC
CASSEGTGDEQYF
>TRBJ1-2|.|TRBV28|TRBD1
TGTGCCAGCAGTTTACGGGACAGGCGCTATGGCTACACCTTC
CASSLRDRRYGYTF
>TRBJ2-2|.|TRBV6-1|TRBD1
TGTGCCAGCAGTGGGACAGGGGGCGCGAACGGGGAGCTGTTTTTT
CASSGTGGANGELFF
>TRBJ1-1|.|TRBV6-6|TRBD1
TGTGCCAGCAGTTCGGGACAGGGGGCCACTGAAGCTTTCTTT
CASSSGQGATEAFF
>TRBJ2-3|.|TRBV7-9|TRBD1
TGTGCCAGCAGCCGGGGACAGGGGGGAGGCACAGATACGCAGTATTTT
CASSRGQGGGTDTQYF
>TRBJ2-7|.|TRBV2|.
TGTGCCAGTAGTAAAGAGAAGACAGCCTACGAGCAGTACTTC
CASSKEKTAYEQYF
>TRBJ1-4|once|TRBV28|.
TGTGCCAGCAGTTTATGGGGACACTCGCCTGAAAAACTGTTTTTT
CASSLWGHSPEKLFF
>TRBJ1-2|.|TRBV19|.
TGTGCCACCCTTCCCCTGGGGGGAGGCGGCTACACCTTC
CATLPLGGGGYTF
>TRBJ1-2|.|TRBV28|.
TGTGCCAGCAGTCCGCCCGGGGTGGACTATGGCTACACCTTC
CASSPPGVDYGYTF
>TRBJ1-1|once|TRBV18|.
TGTGCCAGCTCACCGACATATGAGAACACTGAAGCTTTCTTT
CASSPTYENTEAFF
>TRBJ2-7|.|TRBV6-5|.
TGTGCCACCTGGGGCCCTACCTACGAGCAGTACTTC
CATWGPTYEQYF
>TRBJ1-4|.|TRBV28|TRBD1
TGTGCCAGTACGGGGAGACAGGGAAACGAAAAACTGTTTTTT
CASTGRQGNEKLFF
>TRBJ2-1|.|TRBV11-3|TRBD2
TGTGCCAGCAGCTCCGCAAACCTAGCGGGAGGGTACGATGAGCAGTTCTTC
CASSSANLAGGYDEQFF
>TRBJ1-5|.|TRBV15|.
TGTGCCACCAGCAGAGATTTGGGGCCAGAGTCCAATCAGCCCCAGCATTTT
CATSRDLGPESNQPQHF
>TRBJ1-4|once|TRBV30|.
TGTGCCTGGAGTGGGGACAACTTCGGGGAAAAACTGTTTTTT
CAWSGDNFGEKLFF
>TRBJ2-5|few|TRBV9|.
TGTGCCAGCAGCGTAGATGGGCGGACCCAGTACTTC
CASSVDGRTQYF
>TRBJ1-1|few|TRBV29-1|.
TGCAGCGTCTCGGACACGGGCACTGAAGCTTTCTTT
CSVSDTGTEAFF
>TRBJ2-1|.|TRBV4-2|.
TGTGCCAGCAGCCAAGTCGGGTCGAGAGGGTACAATGAGCAGTTCTTC
CASSQVGSRGYNEQFF
>TRBJ2-7|.|TRBV5-5|TRBD1
TGTGCCAGCAGCTACGGGGGACAGGGGACATACGAGCAGTACTTC
CASSYGGQGTYEQYF
>TRBJ1-2|.|TRBV7-8|TRBD1
TGTGCCAGCAGCTTAGGACAGGGGAGCGGCTACACCTTC
CASSLGQGSGYTF
>TRBJ2-1|.|TRBV10-1|.
TGCGCCAGCAGTGAGTACCAGGGACTCAATGAGCAGTTCTTC
CASSEYQGLNEQFF
>TRBJ2-2|.|TRBV29-1|.
TGCAGCGTTGCTAGGGGGACCGGGGAGCTGTTTTTT
CSVARGTGELFF
>TRBJ2-2|few|TRBV5-1|TRBD2
TGCGCCAGCAGCCCCTGGACTAGCGGAAATAGCAAGAACACCGGGGAGCTGTTTTTT
CASSPWTSGNSKNTGELFF
>TRBJ1-5|.|TRBV27|.
TGTGCCAGCAGTGTTTCGGGGCAGCCCCAGCATTTT
CASSVSGQPQHF
>TRBJ1-2|.|TRBV4-2|.
TGTGCCAGCAGCCAAGATATGTACAGGCCGCCCTATGGCTACACCTTC
CASSQDMYRPPYGYTF
>TRBJ2-1|.|TRBV6-1|.
TGTGCCAGCAGTGTGTCCGGGCCCACGGGCGGGCTGCTGTTCTTC
CASSVSGPTGGLLFF
>TRBJ2-3|.|TRBV5-1|TRBD2
TGCGCCAGCAGCCCGGGACTAGCGGGGGGGACAGATACGCAGTATTTT
CASSPGLAGGTDTQYF
>TRBJ2-1|.|TRBV29-1|TRBD1
TGCAGCGTGACGGGACAGGGGACTCCCCGCTCCTACAATGAGCAGTTCTTC
CSVTGQGTPRSYNEQFF
>TRBJ1-1|.|TRBV19|.
TGTGCCAGTAGTCGAGTTTCGGGGACTGAAGCTTTCTTT
CASSRVSGTEAFF
>TRBJ2-2|once|TRBV28|.
TGTGCCAGCAGCAGCCAGACAGTAACCGGGGAGCTGTTTTTT
CASSSQTVTGELFF
>TRBJ2-1|few|TRBV30|.
TGTGCCTGGAATGCGGGGAGCTCCTACAATGAGCAGTTCTTC
CAWNAGSSYNEQFF
>TRBJ1-1|.|TRBV7-9|TRBD1
TGTGCCAGCAGCCCTCTCGGACAGGGTGGTGAAGCTTTCTTT
CASSPLGQGGEAFF
>TRBJ2-5|once|TRBV10-2|TRBD1
TGCGCCAGCAGCGGGACAGGGCAAGAGACCCAGTACTTC
CASSGTGQETQYF
>TRBJ1-1|.|TRBV7-9|.
TGTGCCAGCAGTACCACTTTCAAGAACACTGAAGCTTTCTTT
CASSTTFKNTEAFF
>TRBJ2-1|.|TRBV27|TRBD2
TGTGCCAGCGGCCAAGCTCGGGACTACGTAAATGAGCAGTTCTTC
CASGQARDYVNEQFF
>TRBJ2-3|.|TRBV7-2|TRBD2
TGTGCCAGCAGCTTAGGGGACTACTCCACAGATACGCAGTATTTT
CASSLGDYSTDTQYF
>TRBJ2-1|.|TRBV6-5|TRBD2
TGTGCCAGCAGTTACGAGGCTAGCGGGTACAATGAGCAGTTCTTC
CASSYEASGYNEQFF
>TRBJ2-7|few|TRBV20-1|.
TGCAGTGCTAAAGACACCTACGAGCAGTACTTC
CSAKDTYEQYF
>TRBJ2-7|.|TRBV18|TRBD1
TGTGCCAGCTCACCACCTTCCGGGACAGGACCTGACTTC
CASSPPSGTGPDF
>TRBJ2-3|.|TRBV19|.
TGTGGGAGCGGCTACACAGATACGCAGTATTTT
CGSGYTDTQYF
>TRBJ1-5|.|TRBV28|.
TGTGCCAGCAGTTTTGAGCAGCCCCAGCATTTT
CASSFEQPQHF
>TRBJ1-6|.|TRBV25-1|.
TGTGCCAGCAGTGCCCCGGGACACCCCCATTCACCCCTCCACTTT
CASSAPGHPHSPLHF
>TRBJ2-1|.|TRBV19|TRBD2
TGTGCCAGTAGTTCGGGACTAGCGGGAGGATGGAATGAGCAGTTCTTC
CASSSGLAGGWNEQFF
>TRBJ1-2|once|TRBV28|.
TGTGCCAGCAGTTTATCCGATGGCTACACCTTC
CASSLSDGYTF
>TRBJ2-3|.|TRBV10-3|.
TGTGCCGTTCGAGGAGGGGCGGGCGGAGCAGATACGCAGTATTTT
CAVRGGAGGADTQYF
>TRBJ2-1|.|TRBV7-3|TRBD2
TGTGCCAGCAGCTTAACGGCTAGCGGGCCCTCCTACAATGAGCAGTTCTTC
CASSLTASGPSYNEQFF
>TRBJ2-5|.|TRBV7-2|.
TGTGCCAGCAGCTTAATTGTTGGCGGCCAGACGACAGAGACCCAGTACTTC
CASSLIVGGQTTETQYF
>TRBJ2-3|.|TRBV5-5|.
TGTGCCAGCAGCTTCCTAGCCGGGTCCACAGATACGCAGTATTTT
CASSFLAGSTDTQYF